This T cell receptor beta chain was profiled in a study of breast tumors, draining lymph nodes, adjacent tissues. Study-level results: That most tumor T cells come from lymph nodes remained unproven. Data fit most tumor T cells coming from lymph node, expanding in tumor. Tumor and nontumor repertoires were significantly more similar in luminal-like than in basal-like breast cancer. Tumor repertoires ranked between lymph nodes and nontumor tissue in diversity, with V and J gene preferences.

Remarks on this clonotype: Its antigen is unidentified. The germline gene is not matched at one end of the junction; a read error may be the cause.

MiXCR, run by TCRdb on the multiplex PCR reads, gives a single entry per CDR3 protein. The data hold approximately 20,000 distinct CDR3 sequences, with 50% observed a single time. The CDR3 sequence is 15 residues long. The material sequenced was breast tumor tissue. The rearrangement uses TRBV12-3 or TRBV12-4 and TRBJ2-6; possibly TRBD1 for D (5 bases). The receptor was derived from a female donor with breast cancer. Some clones in this sample may be carry-over from other donors' samples. The CDR3 here is CASSLEETGANALTF. For the CDR3, the DNA is TGTGCCAGCAGTTTAGAAGAGACTGGGGCCAACGCCCTGACTTTC.